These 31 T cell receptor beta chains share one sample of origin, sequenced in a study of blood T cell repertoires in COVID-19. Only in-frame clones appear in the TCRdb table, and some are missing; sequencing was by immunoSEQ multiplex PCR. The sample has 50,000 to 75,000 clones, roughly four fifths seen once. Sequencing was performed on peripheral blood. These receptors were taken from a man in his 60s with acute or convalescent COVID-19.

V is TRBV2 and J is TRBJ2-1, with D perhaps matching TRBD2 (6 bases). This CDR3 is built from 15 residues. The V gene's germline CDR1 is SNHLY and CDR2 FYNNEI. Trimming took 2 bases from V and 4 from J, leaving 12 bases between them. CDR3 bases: TGTGCCAGCAGTGAATATGGGACTCGGTACAATGAGCAGTTCTTC. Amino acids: CASSEYGTRYNEQFF.

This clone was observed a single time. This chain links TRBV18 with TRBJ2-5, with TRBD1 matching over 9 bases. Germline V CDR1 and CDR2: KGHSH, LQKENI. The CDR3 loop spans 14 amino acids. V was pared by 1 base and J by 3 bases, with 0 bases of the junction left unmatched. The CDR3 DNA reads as TGTGCCAGCTCACCACGACAGGGGGAAGAGACCCAGTACTTC. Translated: CASSPRQGEETQYF. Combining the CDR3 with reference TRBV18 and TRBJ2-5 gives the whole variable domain NAGVMQNPRHLVRRRGQEARLRCSPMKGHSHVYWYRQLPEEGLKFMVYLQKENIIDESGMPKERFSAEFPKEGPSILRIQQVVRGDSAAYFCASSPRQGEETQYFGPGTRLLVL.

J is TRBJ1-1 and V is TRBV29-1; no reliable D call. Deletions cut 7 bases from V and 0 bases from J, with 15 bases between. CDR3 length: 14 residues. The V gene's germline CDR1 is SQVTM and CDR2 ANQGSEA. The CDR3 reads CSADEARVNTEAFF. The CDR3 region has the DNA TGCAGCGCTGACGAAGCTCGGGTGAACACTGAAGCTTTCTTT.

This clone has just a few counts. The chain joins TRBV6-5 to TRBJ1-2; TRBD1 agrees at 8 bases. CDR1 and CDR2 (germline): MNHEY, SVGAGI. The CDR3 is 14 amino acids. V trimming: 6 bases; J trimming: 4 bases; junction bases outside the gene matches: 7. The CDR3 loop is CASRKDREGYGYTF. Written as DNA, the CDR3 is TGTGCCAGCAGAAAGGACAGGGAGGGCTATGGCTACACCTTC.

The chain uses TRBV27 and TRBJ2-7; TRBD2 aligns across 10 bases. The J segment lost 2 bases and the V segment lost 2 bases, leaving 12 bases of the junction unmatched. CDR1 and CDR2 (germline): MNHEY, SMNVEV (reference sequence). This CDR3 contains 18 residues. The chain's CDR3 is CASSLGPSGLAETYEQYF. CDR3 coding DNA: TGTGCCAGCAGTTTAGGCCCCTCCGGACTAGCGGAAACCTACGAGCAGTACTTC.

CDR3 DNA: TGTGCCAGCGGTCTTATACAGGGAACTGGCCCAGATACGCAGTATTTT. It yields the protein CASGLIQGTGPDTQYF. The chain joins TRBV28 to TRBJ2-3; TRBD1 might be the D (6 bases). CDR1 is MDHEN, CDR2 SYDVKM, per germline. With 8 bases removed from V and 4 bases from J, the gap between germline ends came to 22 bases. The CDR3 has 16 amino acids.

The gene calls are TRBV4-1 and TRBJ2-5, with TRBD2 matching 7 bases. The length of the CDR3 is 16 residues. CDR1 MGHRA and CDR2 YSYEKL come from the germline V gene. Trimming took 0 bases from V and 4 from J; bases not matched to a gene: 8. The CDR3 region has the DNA TGCGCCAGCAGCCAAGATGGCGGGGGAGCTATAGAGACCCAGTACTTC. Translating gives CASSQDGGGAIETQYF.

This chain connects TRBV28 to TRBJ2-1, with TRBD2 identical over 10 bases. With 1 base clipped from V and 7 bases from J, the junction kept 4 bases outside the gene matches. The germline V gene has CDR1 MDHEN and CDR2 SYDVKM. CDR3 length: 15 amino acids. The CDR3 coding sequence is TGTGCCAGCAGTTTATTAGCGGGAGGTCGAAATGAGCAGTTCTTC. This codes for CASSLLAGGRNEQFF.

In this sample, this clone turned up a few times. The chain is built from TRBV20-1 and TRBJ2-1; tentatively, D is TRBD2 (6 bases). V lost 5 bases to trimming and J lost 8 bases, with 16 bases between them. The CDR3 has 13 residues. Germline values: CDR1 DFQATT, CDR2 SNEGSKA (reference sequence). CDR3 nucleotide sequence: TGCAGTGCTTGTGTTAGCGGTTTGTATGAGCAGTTCTTC. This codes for CSACVSGLYEQFF.

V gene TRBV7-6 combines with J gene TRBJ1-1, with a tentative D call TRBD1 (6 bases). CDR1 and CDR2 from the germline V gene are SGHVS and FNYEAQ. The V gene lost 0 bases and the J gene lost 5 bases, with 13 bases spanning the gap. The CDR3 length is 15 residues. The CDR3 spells CASSLAPGEGTEAFF. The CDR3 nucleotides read TGTGCCAGCAGCTTAGCTCCAGGGGAAGGGACTGAAGCTTTCTTT.

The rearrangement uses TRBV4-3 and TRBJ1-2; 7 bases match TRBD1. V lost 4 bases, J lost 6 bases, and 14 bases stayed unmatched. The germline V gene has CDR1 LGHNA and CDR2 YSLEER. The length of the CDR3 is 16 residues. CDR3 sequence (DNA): TGCGCCAGCAGCCCTATAAACCGACAGGGCGTTCATGGCTACACCTTC. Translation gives CASSPINRQGVHGYTF.

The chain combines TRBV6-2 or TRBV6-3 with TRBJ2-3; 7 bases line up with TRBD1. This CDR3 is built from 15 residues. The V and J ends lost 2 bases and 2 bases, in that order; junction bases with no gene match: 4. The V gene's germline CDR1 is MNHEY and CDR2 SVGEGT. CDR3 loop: CASSYERGLTDTQYF. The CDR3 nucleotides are TGTGCCAGCAGTTACGAGAGGGGGCTCACAGATACGCAGTATTTT.

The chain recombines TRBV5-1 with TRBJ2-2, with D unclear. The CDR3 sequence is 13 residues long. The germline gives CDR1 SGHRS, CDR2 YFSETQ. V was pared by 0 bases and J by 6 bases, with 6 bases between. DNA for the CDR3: TGCGCCAGCAGCTTGGCCGGTCCCGGGGAGCTGTTTTTT. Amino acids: CASSLAGPGELFF.

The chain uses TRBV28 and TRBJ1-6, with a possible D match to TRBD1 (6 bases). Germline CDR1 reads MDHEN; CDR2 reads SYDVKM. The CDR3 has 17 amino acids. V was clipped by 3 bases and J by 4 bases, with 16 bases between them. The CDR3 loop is CASSFRGGAPYNSPLHF. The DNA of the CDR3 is TGTGCCAGCAGTTTTAGGGGGGGCGCGCCTTATAATTCACCCCTCCACTTT.

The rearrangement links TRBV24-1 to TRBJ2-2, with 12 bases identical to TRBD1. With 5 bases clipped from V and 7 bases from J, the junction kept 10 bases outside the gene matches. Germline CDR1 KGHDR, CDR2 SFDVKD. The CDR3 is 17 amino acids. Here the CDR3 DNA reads TGTGCCACCAGTGGACGTCCGGGACAGGGGGCTGACGGGGAGCTGTTTTTT. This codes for CATSGRPGQGADGELFF.

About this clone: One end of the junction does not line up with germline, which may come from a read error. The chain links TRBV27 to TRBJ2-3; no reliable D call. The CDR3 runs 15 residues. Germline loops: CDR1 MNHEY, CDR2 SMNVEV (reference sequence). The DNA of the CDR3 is TGTGCCAGCAGCTTATCTAGTGCCCGCACAGATACGCAGTATTTT. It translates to CASSLSSARTDTQYF.

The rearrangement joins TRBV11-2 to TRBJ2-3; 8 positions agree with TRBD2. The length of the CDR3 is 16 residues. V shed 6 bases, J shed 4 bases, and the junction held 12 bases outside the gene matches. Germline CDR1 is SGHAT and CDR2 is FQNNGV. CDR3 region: CASRYTGGNRADTQYF. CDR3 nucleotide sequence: TGTGCCAGCAGATATACGGGGGGGAATCGCGCAGATACGCAGTATTTT.

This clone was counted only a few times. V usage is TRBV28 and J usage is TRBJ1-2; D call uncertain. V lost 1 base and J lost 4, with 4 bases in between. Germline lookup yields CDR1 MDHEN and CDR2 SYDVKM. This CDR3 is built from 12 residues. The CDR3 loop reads CASSLSGYGYTF. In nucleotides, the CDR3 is TGTGCCAGCAGTTTATCGGGCTATGGCTACACCTTC.

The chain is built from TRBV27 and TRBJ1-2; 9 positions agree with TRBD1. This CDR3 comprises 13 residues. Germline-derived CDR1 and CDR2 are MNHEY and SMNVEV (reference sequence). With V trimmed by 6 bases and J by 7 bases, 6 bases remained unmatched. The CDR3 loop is CASRLQGAGGYTF. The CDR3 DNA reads TGTGCCAGCAGGTTACAGGGGGCAGGTGGCTACACCTTC.

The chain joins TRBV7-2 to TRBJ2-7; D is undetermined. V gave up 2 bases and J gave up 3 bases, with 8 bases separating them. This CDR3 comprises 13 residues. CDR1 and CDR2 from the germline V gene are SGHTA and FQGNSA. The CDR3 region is CASSLRGIYEQYF. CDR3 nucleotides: TGTGCCAGCAGCTTACGCGGCATCTACGAGCAGTACTTC.

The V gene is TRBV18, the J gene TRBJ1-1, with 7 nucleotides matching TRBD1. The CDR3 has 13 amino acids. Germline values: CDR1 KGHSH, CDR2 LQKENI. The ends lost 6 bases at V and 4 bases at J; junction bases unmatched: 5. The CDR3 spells CASSRQGSTEAFF. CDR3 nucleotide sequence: TGTGCCAGCTCTCGACAGGGAAGCACTGAAGCTTTCTTT.

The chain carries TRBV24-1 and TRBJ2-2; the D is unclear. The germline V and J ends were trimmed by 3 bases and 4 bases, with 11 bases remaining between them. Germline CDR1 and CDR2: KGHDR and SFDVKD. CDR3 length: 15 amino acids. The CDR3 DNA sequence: TGTGCCACCAGTGATCCCGCGGTCCGCACCGGGGAGCTGTTTTTT. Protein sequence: CATSDPAVRTGELFF.

This CDR3 reads CASTSSGAGEADTQYF. The CDR3, as DNA: TGTGCCAGCACCTCCTCTGGGGCGGGAGAGGCAGATACGCAGTATTTT. This chain connects TRBV9 to TRBJ2-3; TRBD2 matches at 7 bases. Germline V gene lookup returns CDR1 SGDLS and CDR2 YYNGEE. Trimming removed 6 bases from V and 4 bases from J; junction bases left unmatched: 14. This CDR3 contains 16 residues.

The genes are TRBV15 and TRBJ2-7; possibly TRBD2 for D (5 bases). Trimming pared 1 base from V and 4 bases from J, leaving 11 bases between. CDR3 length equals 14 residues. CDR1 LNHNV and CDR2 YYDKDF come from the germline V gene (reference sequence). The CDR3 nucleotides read TGTGCCACCAGCAGAGGGACGGGAAAATACGAGCAGTACTTC. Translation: CATSRGTGKYEQYF.

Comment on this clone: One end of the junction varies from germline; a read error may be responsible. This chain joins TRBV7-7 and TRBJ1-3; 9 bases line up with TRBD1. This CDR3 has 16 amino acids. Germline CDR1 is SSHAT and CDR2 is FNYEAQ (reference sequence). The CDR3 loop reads CASSMTGTGPGNTIYF. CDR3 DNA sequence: TGTGCTAGCAGCATGACCGGGACAGGGCCTGGAAACACCATATATTTT.

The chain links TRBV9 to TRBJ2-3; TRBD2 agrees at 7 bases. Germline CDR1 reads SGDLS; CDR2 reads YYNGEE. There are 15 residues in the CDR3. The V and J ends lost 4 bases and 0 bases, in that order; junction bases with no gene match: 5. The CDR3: CASSPSGTSTDTQYF. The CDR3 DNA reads TGTGCCAGCAGCCCAAGCGGGACTAGCACAGATACGCAGTATTTT.

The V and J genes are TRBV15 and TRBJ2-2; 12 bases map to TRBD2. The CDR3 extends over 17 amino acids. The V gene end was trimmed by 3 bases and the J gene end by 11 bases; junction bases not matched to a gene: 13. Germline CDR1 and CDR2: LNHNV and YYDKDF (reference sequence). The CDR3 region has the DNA TGTGCCACCAGCAGCCCTGTAGGACTAGCGGGATTAGCAGAGCTGTTTTTT. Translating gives CATSSPVGLAGLAELFF.

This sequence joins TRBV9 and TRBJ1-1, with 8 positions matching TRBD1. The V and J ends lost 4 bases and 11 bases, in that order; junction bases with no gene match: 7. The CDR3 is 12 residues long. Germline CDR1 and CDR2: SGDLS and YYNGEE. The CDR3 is CASSLDRGEAFF. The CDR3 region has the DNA TGTGCCAGCAGCCTAGACAGGGGAGAGGCTTTCTTT.

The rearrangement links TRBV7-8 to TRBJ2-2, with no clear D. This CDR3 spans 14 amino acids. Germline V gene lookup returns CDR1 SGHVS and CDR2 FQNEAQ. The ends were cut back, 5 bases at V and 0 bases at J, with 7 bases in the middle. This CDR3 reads CASSRKTNTGELFF. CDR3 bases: TGTGCCAGCAGCCGCAAAACGAACACCGGGGAGCTGTTTTTT.

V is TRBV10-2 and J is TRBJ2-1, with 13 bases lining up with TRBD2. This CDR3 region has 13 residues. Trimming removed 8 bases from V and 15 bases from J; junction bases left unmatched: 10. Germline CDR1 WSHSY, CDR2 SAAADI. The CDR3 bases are TGCGCCAGCCTCCGTACCGGGACTAGCGGGATGTTCTTC. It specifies CASLRTGTSGMFF.

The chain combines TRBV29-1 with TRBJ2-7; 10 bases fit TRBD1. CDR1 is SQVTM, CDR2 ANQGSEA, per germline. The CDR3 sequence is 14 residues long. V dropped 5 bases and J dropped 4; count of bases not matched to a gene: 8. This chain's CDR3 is CSVRQGQGTYEQYF. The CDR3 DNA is TGCAGCGTTCGTCAGGGACAGGGGACTTACGAGCAGTACTTC.